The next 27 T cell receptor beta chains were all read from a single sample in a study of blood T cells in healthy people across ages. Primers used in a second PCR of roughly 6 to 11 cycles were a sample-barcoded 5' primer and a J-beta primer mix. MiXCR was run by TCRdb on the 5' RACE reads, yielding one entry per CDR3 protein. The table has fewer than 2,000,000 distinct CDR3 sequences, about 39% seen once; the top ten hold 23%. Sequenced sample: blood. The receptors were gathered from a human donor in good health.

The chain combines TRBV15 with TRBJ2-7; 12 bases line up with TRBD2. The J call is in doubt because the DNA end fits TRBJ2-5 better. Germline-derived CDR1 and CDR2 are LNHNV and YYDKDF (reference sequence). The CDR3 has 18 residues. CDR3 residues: CATSRETALAGGGETQYF. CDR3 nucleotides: TGTGCCACCAGCAGAGAAACAGCACTAGCGGGGGGTGGGGAGACCCAGTACTTC.

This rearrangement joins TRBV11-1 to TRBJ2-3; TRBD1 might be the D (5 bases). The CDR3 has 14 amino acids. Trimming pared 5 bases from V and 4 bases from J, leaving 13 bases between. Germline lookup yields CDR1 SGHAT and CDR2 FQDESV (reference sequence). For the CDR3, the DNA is TGTGCCAGCAGCCAGGGATACGCCTCAGATACGCAGTATTTT. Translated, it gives CASSQGYASDTQYF.

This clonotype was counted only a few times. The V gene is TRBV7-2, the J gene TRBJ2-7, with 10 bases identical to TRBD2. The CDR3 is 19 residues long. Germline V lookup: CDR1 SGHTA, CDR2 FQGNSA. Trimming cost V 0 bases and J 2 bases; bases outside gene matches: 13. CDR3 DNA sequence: TGTGCCAGCAGCTTAGCCCCTAGCGGGGGCCTTTCATTCCCCTACGAGCAGTACTTC. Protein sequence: CASSLAPSGGLSFPYEQYF.

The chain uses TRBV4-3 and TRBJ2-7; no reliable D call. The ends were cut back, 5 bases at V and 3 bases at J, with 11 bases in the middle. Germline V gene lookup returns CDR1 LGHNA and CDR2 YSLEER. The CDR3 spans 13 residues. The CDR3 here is CASSYDPGYEQYF. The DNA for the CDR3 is TGCGCCAGCAGCTACGACCCAGGCTACGAGCAGTACTTC.

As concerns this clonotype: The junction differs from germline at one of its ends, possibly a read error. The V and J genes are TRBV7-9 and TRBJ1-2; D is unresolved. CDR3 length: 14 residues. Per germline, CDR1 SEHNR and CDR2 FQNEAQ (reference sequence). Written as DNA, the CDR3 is TGTACCAGCAGCTTCCCTGATAGAAGGGATGGCTACACCTTC. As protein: CTSSFPDRRDGYTF.

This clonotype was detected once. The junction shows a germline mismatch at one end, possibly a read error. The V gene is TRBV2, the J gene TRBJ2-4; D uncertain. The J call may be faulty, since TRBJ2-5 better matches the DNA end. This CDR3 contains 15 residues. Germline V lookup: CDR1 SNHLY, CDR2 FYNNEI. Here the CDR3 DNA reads TGTGCTAGCAGTCCGCCTCCCGGACCGCAAGAGACCCAGTACTTC. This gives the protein CASSPPPGPQETQYF.

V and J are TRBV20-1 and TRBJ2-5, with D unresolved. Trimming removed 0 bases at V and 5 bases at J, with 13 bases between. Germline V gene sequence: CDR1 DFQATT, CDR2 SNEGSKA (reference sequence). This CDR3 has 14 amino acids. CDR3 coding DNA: TGCAGTGCTAGAGATCCCAGTGGGTGGGAGACCCAGTACTTC. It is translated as CSARDPSGWETQYF.

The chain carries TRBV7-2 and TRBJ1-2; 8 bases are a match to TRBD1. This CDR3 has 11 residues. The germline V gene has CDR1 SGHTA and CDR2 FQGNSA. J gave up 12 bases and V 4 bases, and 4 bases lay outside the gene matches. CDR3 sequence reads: CASSSDRVNTF. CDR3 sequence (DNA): TGTGCCAGCAGCTCGGACAGGGTGAACACCTTC.

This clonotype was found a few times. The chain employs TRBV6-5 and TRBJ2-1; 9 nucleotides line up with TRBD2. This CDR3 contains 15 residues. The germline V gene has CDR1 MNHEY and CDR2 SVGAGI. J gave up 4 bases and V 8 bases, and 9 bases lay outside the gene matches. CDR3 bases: TGTGCCAGCCGTGATAGCGGGGGTGAATACAATGAGCAGTTCTTC. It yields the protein CASRDSGGEYNEQFF.

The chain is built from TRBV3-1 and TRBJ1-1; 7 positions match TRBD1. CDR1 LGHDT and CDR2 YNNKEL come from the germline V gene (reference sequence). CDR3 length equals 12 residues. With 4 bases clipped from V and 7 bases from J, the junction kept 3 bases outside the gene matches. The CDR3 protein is CASSRGQVEAFF. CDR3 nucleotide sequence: TGTGCCAGCAGCCGAGGACAGGTTGAAGCTTTCTTT.

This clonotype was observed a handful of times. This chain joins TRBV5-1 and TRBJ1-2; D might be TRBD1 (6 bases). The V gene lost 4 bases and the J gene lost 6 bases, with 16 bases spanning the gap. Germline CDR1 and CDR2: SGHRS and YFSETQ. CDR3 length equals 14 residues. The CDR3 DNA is TGCGCCAGCAGCACGGGGGCAATCCCGGATGGCTACACCTTC. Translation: CASSTGAIPDGYTF.

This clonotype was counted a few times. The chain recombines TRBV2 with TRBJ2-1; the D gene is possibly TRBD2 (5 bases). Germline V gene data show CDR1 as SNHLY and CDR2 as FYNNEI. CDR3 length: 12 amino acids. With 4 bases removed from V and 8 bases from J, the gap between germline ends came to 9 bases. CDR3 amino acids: CASSGPGDEQFF. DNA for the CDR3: TGTGCCAGCAGTGGCCCCGGGGATGAGCAGTTCTTC.

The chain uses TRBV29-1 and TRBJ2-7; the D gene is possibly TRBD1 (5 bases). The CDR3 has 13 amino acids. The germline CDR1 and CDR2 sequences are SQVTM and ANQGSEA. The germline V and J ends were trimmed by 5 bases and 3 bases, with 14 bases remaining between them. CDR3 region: CSVYEGDNYEQYF. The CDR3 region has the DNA TGCAGCGTTTACGAAGGGGATAACTACGAGCAGTACTTC.

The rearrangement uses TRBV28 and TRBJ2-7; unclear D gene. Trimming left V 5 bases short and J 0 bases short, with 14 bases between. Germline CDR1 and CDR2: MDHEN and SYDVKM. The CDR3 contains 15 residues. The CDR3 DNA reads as TGTGCCAGCAGTGATAGAGCGAAACTCTCCTACGAGCAGTACTTC. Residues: CASSDRAKLSYEQYF. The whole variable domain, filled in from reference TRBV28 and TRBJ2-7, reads DVKVTQSSRYLVKRTGEKVFLECVQDMDHENMFWYRQDPGLGLRLIYFSYDVKMKEKGDIPEGYSVSREKKERFSLILESASTNQTSMYLCASSDRAKLSYEQYFGPGTRLTVT.

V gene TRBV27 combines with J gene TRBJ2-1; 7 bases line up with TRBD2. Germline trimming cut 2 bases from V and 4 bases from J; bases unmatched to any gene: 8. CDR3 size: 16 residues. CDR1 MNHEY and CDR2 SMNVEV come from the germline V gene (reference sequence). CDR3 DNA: TGTGCCAGCAGTTTACCTCTAGCGGCGTTATACAATGAGCAGTTCTTC. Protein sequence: CASSLPLAALYNEQFF.

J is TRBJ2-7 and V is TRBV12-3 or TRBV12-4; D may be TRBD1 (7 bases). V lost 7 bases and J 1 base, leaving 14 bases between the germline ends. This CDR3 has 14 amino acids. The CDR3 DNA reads TGTGCCAGCATGGAAGCAGGGGGGTCCTACGAGCAGTACTTC. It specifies CASMEAGGSYEQYF.

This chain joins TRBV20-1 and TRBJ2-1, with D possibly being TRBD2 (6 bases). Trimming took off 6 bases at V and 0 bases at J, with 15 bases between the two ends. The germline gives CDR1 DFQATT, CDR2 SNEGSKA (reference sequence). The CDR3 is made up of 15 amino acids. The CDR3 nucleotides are TGCAGTGCCAAGGACTACCCGAGCTCCTACAATGAGCAGTTCTTC. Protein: CSAKDYPSSYNEQFF.

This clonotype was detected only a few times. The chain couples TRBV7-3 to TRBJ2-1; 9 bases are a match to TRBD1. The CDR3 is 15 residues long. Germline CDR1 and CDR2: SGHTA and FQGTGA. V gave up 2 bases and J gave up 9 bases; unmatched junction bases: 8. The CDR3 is CASSLGTGLISEQFF. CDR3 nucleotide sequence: TGTGCCAGCAGCTTAGGGACAGGGTTAATAAGTGAGCAGTTCTTC.

The CDR3 DNA sequence: TGTGCCAGCAGGATCAGACAGGGCGGTCAGCCCCAGCATTTT. Its protein product is CASRIRQGGQPQHF. The gene calls are TRBV6-6 and TRBJ1-5, with TRBD1 matching over 7 bases. The ends lost 6 bases at V and 6 bases at J; junction bases unmatched: 8. This CDR3 has 14 amino acids. The V gene's germline CDR1 is MNHNY and CDR2 SVGAGI (reference sequence).

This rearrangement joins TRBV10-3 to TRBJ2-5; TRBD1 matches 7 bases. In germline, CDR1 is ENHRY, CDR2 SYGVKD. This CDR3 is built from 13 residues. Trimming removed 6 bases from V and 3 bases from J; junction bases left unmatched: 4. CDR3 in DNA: TGTGCCATCAGGTCCACAGGGGAAGAGACCCAGTACTTC. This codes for CAIRSTGEETQYF.

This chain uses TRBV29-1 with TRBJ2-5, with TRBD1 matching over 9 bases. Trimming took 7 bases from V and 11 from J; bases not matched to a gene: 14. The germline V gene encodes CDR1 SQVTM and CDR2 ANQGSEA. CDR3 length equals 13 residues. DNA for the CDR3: TGCAGCGCTGGAGGACAGGGGCCCTACAAGCAGTACTTC. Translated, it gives CSAGGQGPYKQYF.

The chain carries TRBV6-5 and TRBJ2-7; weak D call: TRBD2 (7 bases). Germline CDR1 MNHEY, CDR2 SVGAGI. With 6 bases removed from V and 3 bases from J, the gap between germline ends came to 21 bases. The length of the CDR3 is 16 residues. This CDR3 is CASSRRTGGEDYEQYF. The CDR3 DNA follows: TGTGCCAGCAGCCGCAGGACGGGGGGCGAGGACTACGAGCAGTACTTC.

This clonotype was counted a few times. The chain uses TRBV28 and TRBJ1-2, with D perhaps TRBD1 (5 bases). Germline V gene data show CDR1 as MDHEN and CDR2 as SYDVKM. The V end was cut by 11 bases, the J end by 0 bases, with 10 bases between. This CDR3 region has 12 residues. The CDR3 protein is CAVEGTNYGYTF. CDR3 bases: TGTGCCGTCGAGGGGACTAACTATGGCTACACCTTC.

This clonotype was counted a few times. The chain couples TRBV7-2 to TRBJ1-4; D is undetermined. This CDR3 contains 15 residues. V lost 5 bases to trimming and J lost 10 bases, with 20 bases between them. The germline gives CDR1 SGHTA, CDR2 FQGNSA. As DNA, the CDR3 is TGTGCCAGCAGCGTGTTCGCAGGCCAACGGGGAAAACTGTTTTTT. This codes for CASSVFAGQRGKLFF.

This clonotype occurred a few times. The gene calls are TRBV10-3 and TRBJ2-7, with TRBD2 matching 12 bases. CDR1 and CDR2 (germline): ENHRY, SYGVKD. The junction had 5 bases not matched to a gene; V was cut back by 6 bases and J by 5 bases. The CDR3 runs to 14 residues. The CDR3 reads CAISLAGGRDEQYF. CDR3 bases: TGTGCCATCAGCCTAGCGGGGGGGCGCGACGAGCAGTACTTC.

The CDR3 spells CASSLVGSGVMGYGYTF. CDR3 in DNA: TGTGCCAGCAGCTTAGTAGGCTCTGGCGTCATGGGCTATGGCTACACCTTC. V usage is TRBV7-2 and J usage is TRBJ1-2; D ambiguous. The CDR3 runs 17 residues. The germline V and J ends were trimmed by 1 base and 4 bases, with 19 bases remaining between them. Germline CDR1 and CDR2: SGHTA and FQGNSA.

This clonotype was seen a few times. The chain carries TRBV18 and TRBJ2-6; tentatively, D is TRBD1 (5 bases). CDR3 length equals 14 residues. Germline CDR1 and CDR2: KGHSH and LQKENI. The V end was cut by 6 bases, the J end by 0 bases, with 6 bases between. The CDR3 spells CASSTASGANVLTF. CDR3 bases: TGTGCCAGCTCGACAGCCTCTGGGGCCAACGTCCTGACTTTC.